The clone carrying this TCR beta chain came up once. V lost 3 bases and J 1 base, leaving 10 bases between the germline ends. Per germline, CDR1 SGDLS and CDR2 YYNGEE. This CDR3 is 14 amino acids long. The data were obtained in a study of control samples from healthy donors and cancer patients. Clones were read by immunoSEQ multiplex PCR, and TCRdb kept only the in-frame ones, dropping some. The repertoire holds roughly 100,000 clones, with around 90% as singletons. The chain uses TRBV9 and TRBJ1-1; possibly TRBD1 for D (5 bases). The clonotype originates from a human donor in good health. The donor label of this sample is uncertain. The sample taken for sequencing was blood. In DNA, the CDR3 is TGTGCCAGCAGCGGAGCGACAGCGAACACTGAAGCTTTCTTT. Its protein is CASSGATANTEAFF.